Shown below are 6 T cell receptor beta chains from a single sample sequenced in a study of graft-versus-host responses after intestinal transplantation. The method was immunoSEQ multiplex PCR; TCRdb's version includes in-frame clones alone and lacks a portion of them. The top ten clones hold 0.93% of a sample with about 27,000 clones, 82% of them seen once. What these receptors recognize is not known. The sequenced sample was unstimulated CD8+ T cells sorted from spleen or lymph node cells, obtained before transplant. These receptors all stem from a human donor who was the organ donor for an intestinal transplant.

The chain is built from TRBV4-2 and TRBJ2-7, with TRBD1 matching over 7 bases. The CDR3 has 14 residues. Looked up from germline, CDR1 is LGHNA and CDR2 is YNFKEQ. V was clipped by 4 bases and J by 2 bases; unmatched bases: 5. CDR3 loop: CASSPKTGTYEQYF. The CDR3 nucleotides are TGTGCCAGCAGCCCCAAGACAGGGACCTACGAGCAGTACTTC.

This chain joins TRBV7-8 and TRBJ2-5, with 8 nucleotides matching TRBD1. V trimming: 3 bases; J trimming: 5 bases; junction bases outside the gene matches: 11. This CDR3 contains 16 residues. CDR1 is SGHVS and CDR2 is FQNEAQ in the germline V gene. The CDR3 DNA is TGTGCCAGCAGCTTCCCGGACAGGGAATTTTTTGAGACCCAGTACTTC. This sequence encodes CASSFPDREFFETQYF.

The CDR3 region is CASSGLSREQYF. The CDR3 nucleotides are TGCGCCAGCAGTGGACTATCGCGCGAGCAGTACTTC. The chain is built from TRBV10-1 and TRBJ2-7; tentatively, D is TRBD2 (5 bases). Germline values: CDR1 WNHNN, CDR2 SYGVQD (reference sequence). This CDR3 is 12 amino acids long. Deletions cut 4 bases from V and 6 bases from J, with 10 bases between.

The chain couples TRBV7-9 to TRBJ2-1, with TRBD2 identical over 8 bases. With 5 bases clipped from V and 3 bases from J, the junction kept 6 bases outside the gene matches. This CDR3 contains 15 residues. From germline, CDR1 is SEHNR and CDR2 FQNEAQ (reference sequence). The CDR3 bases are TGTGCCAGCAGCCGTAGCGGGGAATTCTACAATGAGCAGTTCTTC. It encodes CASSRSGEFYNEQFF.

The CDR3 region has the DNA TGCGCCAGCAGCGTAAGAGCGGGTTACGAGCAGTACTTC. Translating it yields CASSVRAGYEQYF. The rearrangement links TRBV4-1 to TRBJ2-7; weak D call: TRBD2 (6 bases). Germline V lookup: CDR1 MGHRA, CDR2 YSYEKL. The V end was cut by 5 bases, the J end by 4 bases, with 12 bases between. This CDR3 comprises 13 residues.

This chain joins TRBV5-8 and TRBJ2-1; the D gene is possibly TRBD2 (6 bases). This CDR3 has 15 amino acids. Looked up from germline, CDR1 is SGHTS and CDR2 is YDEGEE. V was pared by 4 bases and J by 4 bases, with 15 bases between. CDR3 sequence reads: CASSRDSRLYNEQFF. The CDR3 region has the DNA TGTGCCAGCAGCCGGGACTCCAGACTTTACAATGAGCAGTTCTTC.